Here is one T cell receptor (beta chain) with its context. This entry is derived from a study of blood T cell repertoires in COVID-19. Study details: Samples representing acute and convalescent COVID-19 were sourced from the United States, Italy and Spain.

Authors' data handling: Amplification with reference gene primers provided the estimates of nucleated cell counts. Clones were read by immunoSEQ multiplex PCR, and TCRdb kept only the in-frame ones, dropping some. V, J and clone size were drawn from that table, and D and trimming were deduced from the DNA. This table holds about 210,000 clones, around four fifths found once. V was clipped by 7 bases and J by 2 bases, with 19 bases between them. This CDR3 has 16 amino acids. The germline CDR1 and CDR2 sequences are MGHRA and YSYEKL. V usage is TRBV4-1 and J usage is TRBJ2-3, with D possibly matching TRBD2 (5 bases). The TCR sequence derives from a woman in her fifties or sixties with acute or convalescent COVID-19. Sequencing was carried out using peripheral blood. The DNA for the CDR3 is TGCGCCAGCAACACCAATTTAGTCGGGAACACAGATACGCAGTATTTT. Amino acids: CASNTNLVGNTDTQYF.